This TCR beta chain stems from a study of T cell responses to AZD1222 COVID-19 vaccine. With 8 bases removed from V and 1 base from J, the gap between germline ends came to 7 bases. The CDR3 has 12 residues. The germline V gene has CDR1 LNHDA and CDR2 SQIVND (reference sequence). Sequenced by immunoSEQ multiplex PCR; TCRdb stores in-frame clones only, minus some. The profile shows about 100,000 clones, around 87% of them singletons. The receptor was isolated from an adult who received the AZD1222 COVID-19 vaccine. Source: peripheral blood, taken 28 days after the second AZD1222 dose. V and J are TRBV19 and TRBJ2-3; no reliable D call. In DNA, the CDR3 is TGTGCCAGTCTTAGCCGCACAGATACGCAGTATTTT. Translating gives CASLSRTDTQYF.